The present entry profiles one T cell receptor beta chain with its context. These data are taken from a study of PD-L1 blockade in urothelial cancer. TCRdb's table, derived via immunoSEQ multiplex PCR, lists solely in-frame clones and lacks some. Seen here are 40,000 or so clones, more than 85% observed once, and the top ten hold approximately 11%. This sample's time point: pretreatment peripheral blood. V lost 2 bases to trimming and J lost 3 bases; unmatched junction nucleotides: 1. Germline assignment: CDR1 SGHTA and CDR2 FQGTGA. The CDR3 consists of 15 residues. The receptor's source is a woman aged 60-70 years with urothelial cancer. Sequenced material: PBMCs, taken around atezolizumab (anti-PD-L1) treatment. J is TRBJ2-2 and V is TRBV7-3; TRBD2 matches at 9 bases. The CDR3 is CASSLAGGYTGELFF. The CDR3 nucleotides are TGTGCCAGCAGCTTAGCGGGAGGGTACACCGGGGAGCTGTTTTTT.